This T cell receptor (beta chain) derives from a study of blood T cell repertoires in COVID-19. Whole-study context: COVID-19 samples from acute and convalescent phases originated in the United States, Italy and Spain. Nucleic acid was either cDNA or gDNA, and it came from T cells, B-cell-depleted T cells, or PBMCs.

V was clipped by 0 bases and J by 7 bases; unmatched bases: 8. Germline V gene sequence: CDR1 SEHNR, CDR2 FQNEAQ (reference sequence). This CDR3 region has 16 residues. Methods used by the authors: Using reference gene primer amplification, nucleated cell counts were estimated. TCRdb keeps only in-frame clones here, not all; method: immunoSEQ multiplex PCR. V and J calls and clone size are as listed in that table; D and trimming were resolved from the DNA. The sample lists approximately 160,000 clones, about 85% occurring once. The TCR comes from a man aged 60 to 75 who had recovered from COVID-19. The source material was peripheral blood. This chain connects TRBV7-9 to TRBJ2-1; 8 bases are a match to TRBD2. CDR3 loop: CASSLASVGGANEQFF. CDR3 coding DNA: TGTGCCAGCAGCTTAGCATCCGTCGGGGGGGCAAATGAGCAGTTCTTC. The full variable domain, with the rest looked up from reference TRBV7-9 and TRBJ2-1, is DTGVSQNPRHKITKRGQNVTFRCDPISEHNRLYWYRQTLGQGPEFLTYFQNEAQLEKSRLLSDRFSAERPKGSFSTLEIQRTEQGDSAMYLCASSLASVGGANEQFFGPGTRLTVL.